The 21 T cell receptor beta chains below come from one sample, sequenced in a study of identical twins. TCRdb recomputed calls from the 5' RACE reads with MiXCR, one row per CDR3 protein. The profile covers 280,000 or so distinct CDR3 sequences, with roughly 8.6% appearing a single time and 2.1% taken by the ten largest. In addition, the sample was reused for a study of yellow fever vaccine responses in identical twins.

The sequencing input was memory (CD45RO+) T cells sorted from blood. These receptors were obtained from a woman aged 18 to 35 in good health.

Of note for this clonotype: It may be a read error: a sequence one base away is much more abundant. Given the absence of the conserved phenylalanine or tryptophan at the CDR3 end, a read error is likely. The chain carries TRBV4-1 and TRBJ1-1; no firm D call. This CDR3 is 14 amino acids long. Deletions cut 0 bases from V and 6 bases from J, with 11 bases between. CDR1 and CDR2 (germline): MGHRA, YSYEKL. The CDR3 protein is CASSQDGGVAEAFV. In DNA, the CDR3 is TGCGCCAGCAGCCAAGACGGTGGGGTAGCTGAAGCTTTCGTT.

This clonotype has more than one count but fewer than ten. The rearrangement links TRBV24-1 to TRBJ2-1; 16 bases match TRBD2. The V gene's germline CDR1 is KGHDR and CDR2 SFDVKD. V gave up 4 bases and J gave up 13 bases; unmatched junction bases: 6. The CDR3 has 15 amino acids. The CDR3 DNA sequence: TGTGCCACCAGTGACACGGGACTAGCGGGGGGGGTCCAGTTCTTC. Its protein product is CATSDTGLAGGVQFF.

This clonotype has a handful of counts. The V gene is TRBV27, the J gene TRBJ2-1; 8 nucleotides match TRBD1. The CDR3 consists of 14 residues. The V gene end was trimmed by 0 bases and the J gene end by 9 bases; junction bases not matched to a gene: 4. Germline values: CDR1 MNHEY, CDR2 SMNVEV (reference sequence). The CDR3 reads CASSLSGTGSEQFF. The CDR3 DNA sequence: TGTGCCAGCAGTTTATCGGGGACAGGCAGTGAGCAGTTCTTC.

The genes are TRBV3-1 and TRBJ1-1, with TRBD1 matching 10 bases. Per germline, CDR1 LGHDT and CDR2 YNNKEL (reference sequence). V gave up 4 bases and J gave up 1 base; unmatched junction bases: 9. The CDR3 extends over 17 amino acids. The CDR3 loop reads CASSPRTGGLTNTEAFF. In DNA form, the CDR3 reads TGTGCCAGCAGCCCCCGGACAGGGGGTCTTACGAACACTGAAGCTTTCTTT. Looking up the rest from reference TRBV3-1 and TRBJ1-1 gives the full variable domain: DTAVSQTPKYLVTQMGNDKSIKCEQNLGHDTMYWYKQDSKKFLKIMFSYNNKELIINETVPNRFSPKSPDKAHLNLHINSLELGDSAVYFCASSPRTGGLTNTEAFFGQGTRLTVV.

This clonotype was counted at least ten times. The rearrangement links TRBV7-8 to TRBJ2-7, with D maybe TRBD2 (6 bases). The CDR3 spans 14 residues. V was clipped by 4 bases and J by 5 bases, with 15 bases between them. CDR1 is SGHVS, CDR2 FQNEAQ, per germline. The CDR3 nucleotides read TGTGCCAGCAGCTCGGGACGGGGAGGCGACGAGCAGTACTTC. Protein product: CASSSGRGGDEQYF.

CDR3 sequence: CATSRDRATSFHNEQFF. CDR3 coding DNA: TGTGCCACCAGCAGAGATCGTGCGACTAGCTTCCACAATGAGCAGTTCTTC. The V call is TRBV15, the J call TRBJ2-1, with TRBD2 identical over 7 bases. The trim removed 0 bases at V and 5 bases at J, leaving 10 bases unmatched. This CDR3 comprises 17 residues. Germline lookup yields CDR1 LNHNV and CDR2 YYDKDF (reference sequence).

The rearrangement uses TRBV4-2 and TRBJ2-6, with D possibly TRBD2 on 5 matching bases. This CDR3 region has 16 residues. Germline loops: CDR1 LGHNA, CDR2 YNFKEQ. The germline V and J ends were trimmed by 3 bases and 0 bases, with 9 bases remaining between them. The chain's CDR3 is CASSHLGSSGANVLTF. In DNA form, the CDR3 reads TGTGCCAGCAGCCATTTGGGGAGCTCTGGGGCCAACGTCCTGACTTTC.

The sample holds a few counts of this clonotype. The rearrangement links TRBV24-1 to TRBJ2-2; D remains unclear. The V gene lost 4 bases and the J gene lost 4 bases, with 15 bases spanning the gap. Germline loops: CDR1 KGHDR, CDR2 SFDVKD. The CDR3 runs to 16 residues. The CDR3 coding sequence is TGTGCCACCAGTGACTCCGACGTCATGAGCACCGGGGAGCTGTTTTTT. This gives the protein CATSDSDVMSTGELFF.

The gene calls are TRBV20-1 and TRBJ2-5, with 8 bases lining up with TRBD2. This CDR3 comprises 17 residues. V trimming: 1 base; J trimming: 5 bases; junction bases outside the gene matches: 15. CDR1 is DFQATT, CDR2 SNEGSKA, per germline (reference sequence). CDR3 region: CSARAPLRAGGIETQYF. Here the CDR3 DNA reads TGCAGTGCTAGAGCACCCCTCCGGGCGGGGGGTATCGAGACCCAGTACTTC.

This clonotype came up many times. The rearrangement uses TRBV3-1 and TRBJ1-4; D remains ambiguous. The V and J ends lost 0 bases and 0 bases respectively, with 5 bases between them. Germline V CDR1 and CDR2: LGHDT, YNNKEL (reference sequence). The CDR3 runs to 15 residues. The CDR3 region has the DNA TGTGCCAGCAGCCAAGATAAGACAACTAATGAAAAACTGTTTTTT. Residues: CASSQDKTTNEKLFF.

This clonotype occurred many times. V gene TRBV15 combines with J gene TRBJ1-5; D is undetermined. Germline V CDR1 and CDR2: LNHNV, YYDKDF (reference sequence). The CDR3 totals 13 residues. The V gene lost 0 bases and the J gene lost 7 bases, with 7 bases spanning the gap. The CDR3 reads CATSRDRGQPQHF. CDR3 in DNA: TGTGCCACCAGCAGAGATCGAGGCCAGCCCCAGCATTTT.

Many counts were recorded for this clonotype. The chain couples TRBV29-1 to TRBJ1-1; D call uncertain. Germline loops: CDR1 SQVTM, CDR2 ANQGSEA. Trimming removed 6 bases at V and 1 base at J, with 6 bases between. The CDR3 consists of 11 residues. CDR3 coding DNA: TGCAGCGTAACACAGAACACTGAAGCTTTCTTT. Amino acid sequence: CSVTQNTEAFF.

This clonotype showed up many times. This chain joins TRBV9 and TRBJ2-3; 13 bases are shared with TRBD2. V was pared by 3 bases and J by 0 bases, with 10 bases of the junction left unmatched. Germline V gene sequence: CDR1 SGDLS, CDR2 YYNGEE. The CDR3 runs to 19 residues. Written as DNA, the CDR3 is TGTGCCAGCAGCGGATCGACTAGCGGGGGGACCTACAGCACAGATACGCAGTATTTT. Translated: CASSGSTSGGTYSTDTQYF.

The chain uses TRBV20-1 and TRBJ2-7; D ambiguous. Trimming shortened V by 0 bases and J by 2 bases, and 11 bases separated the two germline ends. Germline CDR1 is DFQATT and CDR2 is SNEGSKA (reference sequence). There are 14 residues in the CDR3. CDR3 sequence reads: CSARDDEFPYEQYV. The CDR3, as DNA: TGCAGTGCTAGAGATGATGAATTTCCCTACGAGCAGTACGTC.

At least ten counts were recorded for this clonotype. This sequence joins TRBV7-6 and TRBJ2-6; D unclear. Germline CDR1 SGHVS, CDR2 FNYEAQ. The CDR3 sequence is 17 residues long. V lost 3 bases, J lost 0 bases, and 12 bases lay in between. The CDR3 bases are TGTGCCAGCAGCTTTCAGTTCAGTAACTCTGGGGCCAACGTCCTGACTTTC. This translates into CASSFQFSNSGANVLTF.

This clonotype was seen more than once but under ten times. The chain recombines TRBV20-1 with TRBJ2-1; 8 nucleotides align to TRBD2. This CDR3 is built from 16 residues. Germline V gene data show CDR1 as DFQATT and CDR2 as SNEGSKA (reference sequence). V shed 3 bases, J shed 5 bases, and the junction held 12 bases outside the gene matches. The CDR3 here is CSARDSERERHNEQFF. CDR3 nucleotide sequence: TGCAGTGCTAGGGATTCGGAGCGGGAGAGGCACAATGAGCAGTTCTTC.

V gene TRBV27 combines with J gene TRBJ2-1; 7 nucleotides agree with TRBD2. V lost 7 bases, J lost 10 bases, and 7 bases stayed unmatched. From germline, CDR1 is MNHEY and CDR2 SMNVEV (reference sequence). This CDR3 spans 12 amino acids. For the CDR3, the DNA is TGTGCCAGCACAGCGGGGATTGGGGAGCAGTTCTTC. This sequence encodes CASTAGIGEQFF.

This clonotype was counted a few times. The V gene is TRBV12-3 or TRBV12-4, the J gene TRBJ2-7; no firm D call. Deletions cut 1 base from V and 3 bases from J, with 10 bases between. The CDR3 is 14 residues long. The CDR3 sequence: CASSLEGALYEQYF. The CDR3 bases are TGTGCCAGCAGTTTAGAGGGCGCACTCTACGAGCAGTACTTC.

V and J are TRBV7-7 and TRBJ2-5; 13 nucleotides agree with TRBD2. CDR1 is SSHAT and CDR2 is FNYEAQ in the germline V gene (reference sequence). The J segment lost 6 bases and the V segment lost 3 bases, leaving 4 bases of the junction unmatched. The CDR3 spans 15 residues. The CDR3 DNA sequence: TGTGCCAGCAGCTTCGGACTAGCGGGAGATCAGACCCAGTACTTC. Its translation: CASSFGLAGDQTQYF.

The chain links TRBV5-5 to TRBJ2-5, with no clear D. This CDR3 region has 14 residues. Trimming pared 0 bases from V and 2 bases from J, leaving 8 bases between. Germline values: CDR1 SGHKS, CDR2 YYEKEE (reference sequence). The CDR3 nucleotides are TGTGCCAGCAGCTTGGGTGGACCACAAGAGACCCAGTACTTC. Translation gives CASSLGGPQETQYF.

This clonotype was recorded at least ten times. The rearrangement uses TRBV12-3 or TRBV12-4 and TRBJ1-2, with 7 bases lining up with TRBD1. This CDR3 has 15 residues. After removal of 6 bases from V and 1 base from J, the junction contained 8 bases not matched to a gene. The CDR3 loop reads CASSRRTGLNYGYTF. The CDR3 DNA sequence: TGTGCCAGCAGCCGCCGGACAGGACTTAACTATGGCTACACCTTC.